These 9 T cell receptor beta chains share one sample of origin, sequenced in a study of prognosis after radiotherapy for stage I lung cancer. Using two-round multiplex PCR, the authors amplified TCR beta CDR3 from genomic DNA. During first-round PCR, primers specific to each TRBV and TRBJ gene were used. MiXCR was run by TCRdb on the multiplex PCR reads, yielding one entry per CDR3 protein. Among some 35,000 distinct CDR3 sequences listed, approximately 35% were seen once. The sequencing used PBMCs, collected before or after stereotactic body radiation therapy (not recorded which). The receptors stem from a donor older than 45 with non-small cell lung cancer.

On this clonotype: This may be a read error, as it is one base from a much larger clone. The V call is TRBV6-1, the J call TRBJ2-1, with 8 bases aligning to TRBD1. Trimming at V came to 3 bases and at J to 11 bases, leaving 12 bases not matched to a gene. Germline V gene sequence: CDR1 MNHNS, CDR2 SASEGT. This CDR3 has 15 residues. CDR3 sequence: CASSDTDRDRGQQFF. In DNA form, the CDR3 reads TGTGCCAGCAGTGACACGGACAGGGATAGGGGTCAGCAGTTCTTC.

About this clonotype: Since a much larger clone is just one base distant, this may be a read error. The chain employs TRBV19 and TRBJ2-5, with TRBD1 as a possible D gene (7 bases). Germline CDR1 is LNHDA and CDR2 is SQIVND (reference sequence). The CDR3 is 18 amino acids. The CDR3 sequence is CASKSQGGKTLYQETQHF. The DNA of the CDR3 is TGTGCCAGCAAAAGTCAGGGGGGCAAAACCTTGTACCAAGAGACCCAGCACTTC.

This clonotype was recorded at least ten times. The genes are TRBV30 and TRBJ1-2, with D possibly matching TRBD1 (5 bases). Germline-derived CDR1 and CDR2 are GTSNPN and SVGIG (reference sequence). V was clipped by 2 bases and J by 8 bases, with 15 bases between them. The CDR3 is 13 amino acids. CDR3: CAWSSQGSYGYTF. The CDR3 DNA reads as TGTGCCTGGAGTTCTCAGGGTTCATACGGCTACACCTTC.

Concerning this clonotype: This likely came from a read error, as a far larger clone is one base away. This chain uses TRBV6-8 with TRBJ2-1; D unclear. The CDR3 loop spans 11 amino acids. The germline CDR1 and CDR2 sequences are MNHGY and SAAAGT. This CDR3 reads CVSLTYNEQFF. The CDR3, as DNA: TGTGTCAGCCTCACATACAATGAGCAGTTCTTC.

Many counts were recorded for this clonotype. V usage is TRBV11-3 and J usage is TRBJ2-1; D might be TRBD2 (5 bases). This CDR3 region has 15 residues. Germline loops: CDR1 SGHNT, CDR2 YENEEA. V was shortened by 5 bases and J by 8 bases, with 19 bases between the two germline ends. The CDR3 nucleotides read TGTGCCAGCAGCCAAGAGGACTCCCGAGCGGATGAGCAGTTCTTC. Protein: CASSQEDSRADEQFF.

The V call is TRBV28, the J call TRBJ2-7; D perhaps matches TRBD2 (7 bases). The CDR3 has 16 residues. Germline-derived CDR1 and CDR2 are MDHEN and SYDVKM. The ends were cut back, 6 bases at V and 3 bases at J, with 21 bases in the middle. The CDR3 region is CASSPHGGGDRYEQYF. CDR3 DNA sequence: TGTGCCAGCAGCCCCCACGGAGGGGGGGACCGCTACGAGCAGTACTTC. Full variable domain (rest looked up from reference TRBV28 and TRBJ2-7): DVKVTQSSRYLVKRTGEKVFLECVQDMDHENMFWYRQDPGLGLRLIYFSYDVKMKEKGDIPEGYSVSREKKERFSLILESASTNQTSMYLCASSPHGGGDRYEQYFGPGTRLTVT.

This clonotype was counted many times. This sequence joins TRBV7-3 and TRBJ2-1, with TRBD1 matching over 11 bases. Germline CDR1 is SGHTA and CDR2 is FQGTGA. J gave up 8 bases and V 6 bases, and 3 bases lay outside the gene matches. CDR3 length: 13 residues. The CDR3 here is CASRRGQGDEQFF. In DNA form, the CDR3 reads TGTGCCAGCAGGAGGGGACAGGGGGATGAGCAGTTCTTC.

This clonotype was seen repeatedly, ten times or more. This chain connects TRBV3-1 to TRBJ2-3; TRBD2 might be the D (5 bases). V lost 4 bases to trimming and J lost 1 base, with 12 bases between them. The CDR3 has 15 residues. Germline assignment: CDR1 LGHDT and CDR2 YNNKEL (reference sequence). CDR3 coding DNA: TGTGCCAGCAGCCTCACTAGAGCGGGCACAGATACGCAGTATTTT. This gives the protein CASSLTRAGTDTQYF.

In its sample, this clonotype was seen many times. The chain couples TRBV30 to TRBJ1-5; no reliable D call. Germline V gives CDR1 GTSNPN, CDR2 SVGIG (reference sequence). This CDR3 contains 13 residues. The V end lost 0 bases, the J end lost 4 bases, and 7 bases lay between the germline ends. The DNA of the CDR3 is TGTGCCTGGAGTGTACGAGGAAATCAGCCCCAGCATTTT. Protein: CAWSVRGNQPQHF.